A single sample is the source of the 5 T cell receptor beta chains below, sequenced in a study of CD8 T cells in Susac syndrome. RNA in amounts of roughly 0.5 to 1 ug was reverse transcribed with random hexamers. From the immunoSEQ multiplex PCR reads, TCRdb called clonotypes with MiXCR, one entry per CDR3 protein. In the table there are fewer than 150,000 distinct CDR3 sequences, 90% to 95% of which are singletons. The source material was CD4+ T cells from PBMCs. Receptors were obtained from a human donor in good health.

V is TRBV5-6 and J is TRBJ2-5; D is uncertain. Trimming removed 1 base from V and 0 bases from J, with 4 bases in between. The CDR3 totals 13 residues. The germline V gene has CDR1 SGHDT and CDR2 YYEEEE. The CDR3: CASSLPYQETQYF. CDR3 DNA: TGTGCCAGCAGCTTGCCGTACCAAGAGACCCAGTACTTC.

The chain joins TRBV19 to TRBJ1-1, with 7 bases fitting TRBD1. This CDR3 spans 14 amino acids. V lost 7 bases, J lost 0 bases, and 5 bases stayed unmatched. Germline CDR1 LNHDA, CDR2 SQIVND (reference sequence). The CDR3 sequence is CASTNRGVNTEAFF. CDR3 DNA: TGTGCCAGTACCAACAGGGGTGTGAACACTGAAGCTTTCTTT.

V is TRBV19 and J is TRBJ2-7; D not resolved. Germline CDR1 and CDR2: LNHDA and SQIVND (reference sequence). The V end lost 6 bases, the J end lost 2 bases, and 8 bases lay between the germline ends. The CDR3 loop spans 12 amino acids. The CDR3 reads CASRGLPYEQYF. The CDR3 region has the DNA TGTGCCAGTAGAGGGTTACCCTACGAGCAGTACTTC.

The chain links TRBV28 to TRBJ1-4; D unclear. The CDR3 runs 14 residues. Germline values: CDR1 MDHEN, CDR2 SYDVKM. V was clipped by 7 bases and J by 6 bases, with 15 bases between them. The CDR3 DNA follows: TGTGCCAGCATCTCTCGCGGAGGCCATGAAAAACTGTTTTTT. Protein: CASISRGGHEKLFF.

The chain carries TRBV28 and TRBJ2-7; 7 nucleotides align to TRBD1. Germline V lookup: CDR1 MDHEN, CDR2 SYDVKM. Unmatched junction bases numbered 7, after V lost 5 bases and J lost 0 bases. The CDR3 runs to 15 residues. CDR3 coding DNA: TGTGCCAGCAGTGGACAGGCTCTAATCTCCTACGAGCAGTACTTC. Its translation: CASSGQALISYEQYF. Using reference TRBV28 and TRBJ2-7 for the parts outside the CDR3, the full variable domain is DVKVTQSSRYLVKRTGEKVFLECVQDMDHENMFWYRQDPGLGLRLIYFSYDVKMKEKGDIPEGYSVSREKKERFSLILESASTNQTSMYLCASSGQALISYEQYFGPGTRLTVT.